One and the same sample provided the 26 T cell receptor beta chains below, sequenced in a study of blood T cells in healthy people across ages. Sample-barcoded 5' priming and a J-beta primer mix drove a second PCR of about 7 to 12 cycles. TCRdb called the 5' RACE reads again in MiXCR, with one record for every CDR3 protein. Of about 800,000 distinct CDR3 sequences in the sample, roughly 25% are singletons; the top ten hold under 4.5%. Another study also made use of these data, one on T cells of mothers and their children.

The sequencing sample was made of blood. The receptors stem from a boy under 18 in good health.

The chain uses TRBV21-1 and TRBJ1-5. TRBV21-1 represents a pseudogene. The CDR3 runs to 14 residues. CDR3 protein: CASSVWASNQPQHF. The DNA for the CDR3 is TGTGCCAGCAGCGTCTGGGCCAGCAATCAGCCCCAGCATTTT.

The CDR3 region has the DNA TGTGCCAGCAGTTTACCCCTCTACAATGAGCAGTTCTTC. Translated, it gives CASSLPLYNEQFF. The chain employs TRBV28 and TRBJ2-1; D remains ambiguous. V was shortened by 2 bases and J by 3 bases, with 5 bases between the two germline ends. CDR1 and CDR2 (germline): MDHEN, SYDVKM. The CDR3 totals 13 residues.

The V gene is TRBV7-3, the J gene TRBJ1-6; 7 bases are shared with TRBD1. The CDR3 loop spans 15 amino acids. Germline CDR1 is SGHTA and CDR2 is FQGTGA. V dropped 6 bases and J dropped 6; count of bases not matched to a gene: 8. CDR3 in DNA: TGTGCCAGCAGACTCACGACAGGGACTAATTCACCCCTCCACTTT. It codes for CASRLTTGTNSPLHF.

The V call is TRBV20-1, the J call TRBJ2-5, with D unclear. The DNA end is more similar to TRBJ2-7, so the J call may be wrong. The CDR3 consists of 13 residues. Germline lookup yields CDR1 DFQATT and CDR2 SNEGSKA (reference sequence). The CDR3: CSARDGLAYEQYF. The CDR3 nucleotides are TGCAGTGCTAGAGACGGGCTAGCCTACGAGCAGTACTTC.

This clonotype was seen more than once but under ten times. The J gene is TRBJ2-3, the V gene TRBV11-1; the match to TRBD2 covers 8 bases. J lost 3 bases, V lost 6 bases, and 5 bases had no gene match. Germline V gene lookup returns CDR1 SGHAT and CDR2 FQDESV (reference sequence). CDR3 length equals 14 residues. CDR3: CASSPREGTDTQYF. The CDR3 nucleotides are TGTGCCAGCAGTCCCCGGGAGGGGACAGATACGCAGTATTTT.

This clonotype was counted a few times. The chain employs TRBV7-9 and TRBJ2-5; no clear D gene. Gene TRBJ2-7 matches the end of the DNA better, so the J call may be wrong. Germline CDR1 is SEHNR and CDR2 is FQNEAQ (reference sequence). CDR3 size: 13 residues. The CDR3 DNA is TGTGCCAGCAGCCCCTCTCCGCTCTACGAGCAGTACTTC. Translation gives CASSPSPLYEQYF.

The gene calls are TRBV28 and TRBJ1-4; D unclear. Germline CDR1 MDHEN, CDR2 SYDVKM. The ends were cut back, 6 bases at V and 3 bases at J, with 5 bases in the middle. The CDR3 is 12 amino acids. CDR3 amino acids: CASRISNEKLFF. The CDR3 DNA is TGTGCCAGCAGGATCTCTAATGAAAAACTGTTTTTT. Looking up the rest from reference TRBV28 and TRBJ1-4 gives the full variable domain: DVKVTQSSRYLVKRTGEKVFLECVQDMDHENMFWYRQDPGLGLRLIYFSYDVKMKEKGDIPEGYSVSREKKERFSLILESASTNQTSMYLCASRISNEKLFFGSGTQLSVL.

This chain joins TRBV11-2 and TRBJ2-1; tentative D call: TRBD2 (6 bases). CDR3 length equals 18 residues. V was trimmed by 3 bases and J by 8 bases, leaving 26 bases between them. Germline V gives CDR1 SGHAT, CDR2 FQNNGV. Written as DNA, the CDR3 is TGTGCCAGCAGCTTTGCAGGTGTCGGGAGTCTCTTGGGCGATGAGCAGTTCTTC. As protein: CASSFAGVGSLLGDEQFF.

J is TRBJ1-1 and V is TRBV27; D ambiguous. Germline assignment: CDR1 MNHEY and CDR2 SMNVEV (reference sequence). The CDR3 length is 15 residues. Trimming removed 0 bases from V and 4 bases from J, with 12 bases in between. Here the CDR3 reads CASSLSHTSSTEAFF. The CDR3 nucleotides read TGTGCCAGCAGTTTATCGCACACTTCTAGCACTGAAGCTTTCTTT.

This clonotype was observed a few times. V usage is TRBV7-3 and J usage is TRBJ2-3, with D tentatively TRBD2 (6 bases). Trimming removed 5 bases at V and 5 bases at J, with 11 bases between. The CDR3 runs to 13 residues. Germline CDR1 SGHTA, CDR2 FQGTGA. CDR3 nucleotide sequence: TGTGCCAGCAGCCGAAGGAGGGGAGATACGCAGTATTTT. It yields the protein CASSRRRGDTQYF. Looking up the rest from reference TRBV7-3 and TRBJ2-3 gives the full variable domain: GAGVSQTPSNKVTEKGKYVELRCDPISGHTALYWYRQSLGQGPEFLIYFQGTGAADDSGLPNDRFFAVRPEGSVSTLKIQRTERGDSAVYLCASSRRRGDTQYFGPGTRLTVL.

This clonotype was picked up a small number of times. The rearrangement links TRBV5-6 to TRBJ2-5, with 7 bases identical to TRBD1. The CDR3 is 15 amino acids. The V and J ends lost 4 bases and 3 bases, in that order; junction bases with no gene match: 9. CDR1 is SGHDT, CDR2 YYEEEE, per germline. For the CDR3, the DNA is TGTGCCAGCAGCCTCCACCAGACAGGGAAAGAGACCCAGTACTTC. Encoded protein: CASSLHQTGKETQYF.

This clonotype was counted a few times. CDR3 in amino acids: CSARGQTGRGDNQPQHF. CDR3 nucleotide sequence: TGCAGTGCTAGAGGTCAGACAGGGAGAGGGGACAATCAGCCCCAGCATTTT. The genes are TRBV20-1 and TRBJ1-5; 7 bases map to TRBD1. Losses at the gene ends were 1 base for V and 3 bases for J; bases not matched to a gene: 12. From germline, CDR1 is DFQATT and CDR2 SNEGSKA (reference sequence). The CDR3 covers 17 residues.

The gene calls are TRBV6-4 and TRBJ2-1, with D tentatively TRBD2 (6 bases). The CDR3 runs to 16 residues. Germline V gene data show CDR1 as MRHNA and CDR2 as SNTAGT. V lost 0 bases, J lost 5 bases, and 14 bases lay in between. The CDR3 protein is CASSDSWEADHNEQFF. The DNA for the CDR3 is TGTGCCAGCAGTGACTCGTGGGAGGCGGACCACAATGAGCAGTTCTTC.

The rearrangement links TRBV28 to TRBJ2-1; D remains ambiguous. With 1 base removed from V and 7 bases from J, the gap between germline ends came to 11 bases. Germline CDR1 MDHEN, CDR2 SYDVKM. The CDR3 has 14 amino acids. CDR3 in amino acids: CASSLSPGENEQFF. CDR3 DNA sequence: TGTGCCAGCAGTTTATCTCCAGGAGAAAATGAGCAGTTCTTC.

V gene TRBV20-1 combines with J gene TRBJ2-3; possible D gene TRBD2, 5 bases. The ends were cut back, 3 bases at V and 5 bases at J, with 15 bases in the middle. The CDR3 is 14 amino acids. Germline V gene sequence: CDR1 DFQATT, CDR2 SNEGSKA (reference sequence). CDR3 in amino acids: CSARFGGPGDTQYF. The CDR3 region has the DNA TGCAGTGCTAGGTTCGGAGGCCCGGGAGATACGCAGTATTTT.

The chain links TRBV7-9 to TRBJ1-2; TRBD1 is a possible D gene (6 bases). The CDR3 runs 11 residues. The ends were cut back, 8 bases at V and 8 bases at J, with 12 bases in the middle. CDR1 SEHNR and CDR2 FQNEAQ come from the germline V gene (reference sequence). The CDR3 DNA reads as TGTGCCAGCTATGGGGGGCACGGCTACACCTTC. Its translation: CASYGGHGYTF.

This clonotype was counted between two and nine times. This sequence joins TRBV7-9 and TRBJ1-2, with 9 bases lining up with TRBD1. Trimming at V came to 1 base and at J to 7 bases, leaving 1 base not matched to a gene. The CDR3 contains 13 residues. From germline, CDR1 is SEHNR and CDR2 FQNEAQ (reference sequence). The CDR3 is CASSLGTGVGYTF. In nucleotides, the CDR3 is TGTGCCAGCAGCTTAGGGACAGGGGTTGGCTACACCTTC.

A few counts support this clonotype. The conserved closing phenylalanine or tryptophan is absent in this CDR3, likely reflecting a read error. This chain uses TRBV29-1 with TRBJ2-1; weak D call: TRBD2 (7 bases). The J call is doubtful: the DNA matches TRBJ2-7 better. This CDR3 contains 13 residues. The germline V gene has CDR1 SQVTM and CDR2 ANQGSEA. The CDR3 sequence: CSVVGGPYYEQYL. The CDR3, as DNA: TGCAGCGTTGTCGGGGGGCCCTATTACGAGCAGTACCTC.

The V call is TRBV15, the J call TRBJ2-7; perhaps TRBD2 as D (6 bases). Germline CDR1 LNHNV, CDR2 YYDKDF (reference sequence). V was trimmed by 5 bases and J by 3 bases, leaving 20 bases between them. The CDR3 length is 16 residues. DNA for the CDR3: TGTGCCACCAGCGGGGGTAGACGGGGGAAATTCTACGAGCAGTACTTC. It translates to CATSGGRRGKFYEQYF.

The CDR3 nucleotides read TGTGCCAGCAGCCAAGAATGGCGGGGTAGCGCCCTCCACTTT. Protein sequence: CASSQEWRGSALHF. This chain connects TRBV3-1 to TRBJ1-6; D unclear. The CDR3 has 14 amino acids. V dropped 0 bases and J dropped 14 bases, with 14 bases sitting between them. Per germline, CDR1 LGHDT and CDR2 YNNKEL (reference sequence).

The CDR3 loop reads CASSPGRRFQETQYF. The CDR3 DNA reads TGCGCCAGCAGCCCAGGGCGACGGTTTCAAGAGACCCAGTACTTC. The chain has TRBV4-3 and TRBJ2-5; a possible D gene is TRBD1 (5 bases). This CDR3 is built from 15 residues. In germline, CDR1 is LGHNA, CDR2 YSLEER. V lost 4 bases, J lost 2 bases, and 14 bases lay in between.

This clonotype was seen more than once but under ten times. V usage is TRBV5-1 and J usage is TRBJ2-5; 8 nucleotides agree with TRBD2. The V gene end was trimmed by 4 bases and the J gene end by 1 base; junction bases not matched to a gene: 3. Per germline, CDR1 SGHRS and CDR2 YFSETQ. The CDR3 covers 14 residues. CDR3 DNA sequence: TGCGCCAGCAGCCCTAGCGGGCTCCAAGAGACCCAGTACTTC. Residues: CASSPSGLQETQYF. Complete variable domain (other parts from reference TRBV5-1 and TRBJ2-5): KAGVTQTPRYLIKTRGQQVTLSCSPISGHRSVSWYQQTPGQGLQFLFEYFSETQRNKGNFPGRFSGRQFSNSRSEMNVSTLELGDSALYLCASSPSGLQETQYFGPGTRLLVL.

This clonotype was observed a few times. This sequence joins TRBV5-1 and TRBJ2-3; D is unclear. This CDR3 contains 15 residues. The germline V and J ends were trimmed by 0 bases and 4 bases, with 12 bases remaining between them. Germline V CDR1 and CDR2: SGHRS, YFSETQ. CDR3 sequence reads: CASSLAGRFADTQYF. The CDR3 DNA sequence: TGCGCCAGCAGCTTGGCGGGCAGGTTCGCAGATACGCAGTATTTT.

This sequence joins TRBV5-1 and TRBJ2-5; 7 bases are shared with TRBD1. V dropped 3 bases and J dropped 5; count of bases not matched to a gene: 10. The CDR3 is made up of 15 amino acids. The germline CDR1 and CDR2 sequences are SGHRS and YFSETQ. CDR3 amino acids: CASSSPENRGETQYF. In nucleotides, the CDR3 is TGCGCCAGCAGCTCTCCTGAAAACAGGGGTGAGACCCAGTACTTC.

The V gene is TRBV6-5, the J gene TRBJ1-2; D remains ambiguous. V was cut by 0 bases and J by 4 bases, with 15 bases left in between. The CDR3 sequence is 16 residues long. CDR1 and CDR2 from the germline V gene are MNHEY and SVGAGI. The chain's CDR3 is CASSYSKAEGAYGYTF. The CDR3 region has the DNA TGTGCCAGCAGTTACTCGAAGGCGGAGGGAGCCTATGGCTACACCTTC.

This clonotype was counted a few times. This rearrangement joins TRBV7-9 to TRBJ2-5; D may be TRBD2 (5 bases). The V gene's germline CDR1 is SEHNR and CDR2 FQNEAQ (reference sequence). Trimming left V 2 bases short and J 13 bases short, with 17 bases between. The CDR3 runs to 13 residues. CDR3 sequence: CASSLSLEDETYF. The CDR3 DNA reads TGTGCCAGCAGCTTAAGTTTGGAGGATGAAACGTACTTC.